The next 14 T cell receptor beta chains were all read from a single sample in a study of T cells expressing NK-cell markers. TCRdb re-called the 5' RACE reads and shows each CDR3 protein once, DNA omitted. The table gives about 450,000 distinct CDR3 sequences; the top ten clones make up less than 7.5% of it. The sample consisted of blood T cells: a sorted CD56 or NKG2C T cell subset, CD4+ or CD8+ T cells, or bulk PBMC T cells (not recorded which). The receptor source for this set is a woman aged 18 to 69 in good health.

The chain couples TRBV10-2 to TRBJ2-3; there is no DNA to check the TCRdb D call of TRBD1. CDR1 and CDR2 from the germline V gene are WSHSY and SAAADI. The CDR3 has 14 amino acids. The CDR3 sequence is CASTIGGGTDTQYF.

The gene calls are TRBV30 and TRBJ1-6; TCRdb's assignment of TRBD1 cannot be checked, as there is no DNA. The CDR3 spans 12 residues. CDR1 GTSNPN and CDR2 SVGIG come from the germline V gene (reference sequence). CDR3 residues: CAWGDTGSPLHF.

The rearrangement links TRBV20-1 to TRBJ1-1; TCRdb proposes TRBD1, but this gene call is untestable without DNA. The CDR3 sequence is 11 residues long. The germline CDR1 and CDR2 sequences are DFQATT and SNEGSKA (reference sequence). CDR3 residues: CSARASGEAFF.

The chain combines TRBV3-1 with TRBJ2-1; TCRdb's D call of TRBD1 is untestable without DNA. The length of the CDR3 is 12 residues. Germline CDR1 and CDR2: LGHDT and YNNKEL (reference sequence). CDR3 protein: CASSQGYTGGFF.

The chain joins TRBV11-1 to TRBJ2-7; as DNA is missing, the TRBD1 call by TCRdb cannot be tested. The CDR3 consists of 15 residues. Germline CDR1 and CDR2: SGHAT and FQDESV (reference sequence). The CDR3 sequence is CASSQGTGPFGEQYF.

The rearrangement joins TRBV27 to TRBJ1-6; there is no DNA to check the TCRdb D call of TRBD1. This CDR3 contains 14 residues. Germline V gene lookup returns CDR1 MNHEY and CDR2 SMNVEV (reference sequence). The CDR3 is CASSFSGAGSPLHF.

The chain recombines TRBV15 with TRBJ2-5; TCRdb's assignment of TRBD1 cannot be checked, as there is no DNA. The CDR3 consists of 13 residues. Germline V gene sequence: CDR1 LNHNV, CDR2 YYDKDF (reference sequence). This CDR3 is CATSGVWGETQYF. The full variable domain, its missing parts supplied by reference TRBV15 and TRBJ2-5, is DAMVIQNPRYQVTQFGKPVTLSCSQTLNHNVMYWYQQKSSQAPKLLFHYYDKDFNNEADTPDNFQSRRPNTSFCFLDIRSPGLGDTAMYLCATSGVWGETQYFGPGTRLLVL.

The V gene is TRBV29-1, the J gene TRBJ1-4. In germline, CDR1 is SQVTM, CDR2 ANQGSEA. This CDR3 has 12 amino acids. This chain's CDR3 is CSAVDRGEKLFF.

The V and J genes are TRBV5-1 and TRBJ2-1; checking the TCRdb D call of TRBD2 is not possible without DNA. The CDR3 has 18 residues. CDR1 and CDR2 (germline): SGHRS, YFSETQ. The CDR3 sequence: CASSLGLSGAGSYNEQFF.

The chain recombines TRBV29-1 with TRBJ2-7. The germline gives CDR1 SQVTM, CDR2 ANQGSEA. The CDR3 loop spans 13 amino acids. CDR3 region: CSVESIPSYEQYF.

The J gene is TRBJ2-6, the V gene TRBV11-3. The V gene's germline CDR1 is SGHNT and CDR2 YENEEA. There are 14 residues in the CDR3. The CDR3 sequence is CASSPARGANVLTF.

The V and J genes are TRBV19 and TRBJ2-4; TCRdb selects TRBD1, and the lack of DNA leaves this call unchecked. This CDR3 contains 14 residues. The germline V gene encodes CDR1 LNHDA and CDR2 SQIVND (reference sequence). The CDR3: CASRSQGGKNIQYF.

This chain uses TRBV13 with TRBJ2-5; the D gene TCRdb calls, TRBD2, cannot be checked with no DNA. Germline CDR1 reads PRHDT; CDR2 reads FYEKMQ (reference sequence). This CDR3 is 15 amino acids long. CDR3 in amino acids: CASSWVAGVGETQYF.

This sequence joins TRBV20-1 and TRBJ2-7; TCRdb gives TRBD2 as the D gene, but with no DNA this cannot be confirmed. This CDR3 comprises 13 residues. Germline V lookup: CDR1 DFQATT, CDR2 SNEGSKA (reference sequence). The CDR3 reads CSAEGPSDHEQYF.